Reported below is one T cell receptor (beta chain). When the RNA was reverse transcribed, random hexamers were used with an input of about 0.5 to 1 ug. TCRdb itself ran the immunoSEQ multiplex PCR reads through MiXCR, one entry per CDR3 protein. The sample has roughly 180,000 distinct CDR3 sequences; roughly 95% are singletons. The data are from a study of CD8 T cells in Susac syndrome. The V end was cut by 3 bases, the J end by 15 bases, with 18 bases between. The V gene's germline CDR1 is DFQATT and CDR2 SNEGSKA (reference sequence). The CDR3 has 12 residues. TEMRA cells were FACS-enriched and CD8+ and CD4+ T cells negatively isolated.

The chain carries TRBV20-1 and TRBJ2-1, with D possibly called TRBD1 or TRBD2 (5 bases each). The sequence was obtained from a human donor in good health. The specimen sequenced was CD4+ T cells from PBMCs. CDR3 in DNA: TGCAGTGCTAGCGCGGGTCCAATTCAGGGGTTCTTC. Its translation is CSASAGPIQGFF.